This TCR beta chain was profiled in a study of blood T cell repertoires in COVID-19. Seattle enrolled patients during active infection and tracked them longitudinally. Generated by immunoSEQ multiplex PCR, the TCRdb table keeps only in-frame clones and is missing some. The table has 150,000 to 200,000 clones, approximately 87% seen once. The CDR3 contains 14 residues. Trimming took off 3 bases at V and 7 bases at J, with 16 bases between the two ends. Per the germline V gene, CDR1 is SGHAT and CDR2 is FQNNGV. The source is a person between 65 and 79 years old with COVID-19, enrolled during active disease. The J gene is TRBJ2-7, the V gene TRBV11-2, with D maybe TRBD2 (6 bases). Specimen: peripheral blood. CDR3 loop: CASSLTRAGGEQYF. For the CDR3, the DNA is TGTGCCAGCAGCTTGACCCGGGCCGGAGGGGAGCAGTACTTC.